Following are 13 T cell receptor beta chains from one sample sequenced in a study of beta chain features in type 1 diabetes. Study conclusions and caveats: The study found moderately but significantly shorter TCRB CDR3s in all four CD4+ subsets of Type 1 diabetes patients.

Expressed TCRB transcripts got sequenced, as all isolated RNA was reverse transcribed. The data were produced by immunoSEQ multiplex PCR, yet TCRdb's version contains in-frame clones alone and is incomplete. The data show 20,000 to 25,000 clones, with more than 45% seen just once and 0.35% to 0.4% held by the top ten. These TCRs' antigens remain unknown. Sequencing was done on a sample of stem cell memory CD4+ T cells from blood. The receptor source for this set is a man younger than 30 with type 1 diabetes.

This CDR3 is CASSPTTAYNEQFF. The CDR3 DNA reads TGCGCCAGCAGCCCTACGACAGCATACAATGAGCAGTTCTTC. The rearrangement uses TRBV5-1 and TRBJ2-1, with TRBD1 as a possible D gene (5 bases). V was trimmed by 4 bases and J by 4 bases, leaving 12 bases between them. Germline V gene lookup returns CDR1 SGHRS and CDR2 YFSETQ. The CDR3 is 14 residues long.

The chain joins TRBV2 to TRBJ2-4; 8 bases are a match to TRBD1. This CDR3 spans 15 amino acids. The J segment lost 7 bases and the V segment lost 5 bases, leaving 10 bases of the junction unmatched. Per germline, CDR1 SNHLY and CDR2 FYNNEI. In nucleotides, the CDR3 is TGTGCCAGCAGTACTGGCAGGGGGCTACGGAACATTCAGTACTTC. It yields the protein CASSTGRGLRNIQYF.

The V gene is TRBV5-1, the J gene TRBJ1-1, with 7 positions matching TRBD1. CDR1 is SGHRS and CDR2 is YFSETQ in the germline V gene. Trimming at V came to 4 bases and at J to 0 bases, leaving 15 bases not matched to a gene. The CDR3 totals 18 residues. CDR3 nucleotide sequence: TGCGCCAGCAGCGGGGAACGGGACAGAGGTGGTTTGAACACTGAAGCTTTCTTT. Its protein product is CASSGERDRGGLNTEAFF. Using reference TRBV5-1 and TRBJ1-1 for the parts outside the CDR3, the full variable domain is KAGVTQTPRYLIKTRGQQVTLSCSPISGHRSVSWYQQTPGQGLQFLFEYFSETQRNKGNFPGRFSGRQFSNSRSEMNVSTLELGDSALYLCASSGERDRGGLNTEAFFGQGTRLTVV.

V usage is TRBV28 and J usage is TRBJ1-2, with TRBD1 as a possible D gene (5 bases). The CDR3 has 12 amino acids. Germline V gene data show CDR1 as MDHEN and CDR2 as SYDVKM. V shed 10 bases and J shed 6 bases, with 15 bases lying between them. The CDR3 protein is CAITDRPNGYTF. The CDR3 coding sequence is TGTGCCATTACTGACAGACCAAATGGCTACACCTTC.

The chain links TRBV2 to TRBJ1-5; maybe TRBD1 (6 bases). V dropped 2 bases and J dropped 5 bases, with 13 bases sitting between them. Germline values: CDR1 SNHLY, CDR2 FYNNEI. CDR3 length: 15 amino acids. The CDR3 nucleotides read TGTGCCAGCAGTGAACAGGGAGGGGGGGATCAGCCCCAGCATTTT. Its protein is CASSEQGGGDQPQHF.

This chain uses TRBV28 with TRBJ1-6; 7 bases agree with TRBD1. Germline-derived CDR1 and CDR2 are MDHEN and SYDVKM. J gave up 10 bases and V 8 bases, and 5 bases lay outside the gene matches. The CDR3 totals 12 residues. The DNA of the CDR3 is TGTGCCAGCGTGACAGGGAGGTCACCCCTCCACTTT. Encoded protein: CASVTGRSPLHF.

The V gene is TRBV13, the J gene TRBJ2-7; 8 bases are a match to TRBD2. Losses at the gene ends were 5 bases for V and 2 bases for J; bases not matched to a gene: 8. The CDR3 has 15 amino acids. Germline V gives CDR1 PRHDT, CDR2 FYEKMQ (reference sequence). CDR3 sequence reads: CASSPPGTRTYEQYF. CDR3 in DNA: TGTGCCAGCAGCCCCCCCGGGACTAGGACCTACGAGCAGTACTTC. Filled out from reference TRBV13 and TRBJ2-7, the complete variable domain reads AAGVIQSPRHLIKEKRETATLKCYPIPRHDTVYWYQQGPGQDPQFLISFYEKMQSDKGSIPDRFSAQQFSDYHSELNMSSLELGDSALYFCASSPPGTRTYEQYFGPGTRLTVT.

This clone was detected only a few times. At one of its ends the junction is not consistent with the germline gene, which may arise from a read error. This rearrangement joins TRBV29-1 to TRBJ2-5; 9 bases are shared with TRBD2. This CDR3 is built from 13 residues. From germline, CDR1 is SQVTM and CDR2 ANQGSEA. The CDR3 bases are TGCAGCGTCGAAGCGGGGGGTACAGAGACCCAGTACTTC. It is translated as CSVEAGGTETQYF.

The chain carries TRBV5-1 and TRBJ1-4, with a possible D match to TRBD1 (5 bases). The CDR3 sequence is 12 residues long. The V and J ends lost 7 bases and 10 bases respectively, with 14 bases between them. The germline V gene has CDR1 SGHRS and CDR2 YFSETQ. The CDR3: CASRTDGGKLFF. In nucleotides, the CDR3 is TGCGCCAGCCGGACGGACGGGGGAAAACTGTTTTTT.

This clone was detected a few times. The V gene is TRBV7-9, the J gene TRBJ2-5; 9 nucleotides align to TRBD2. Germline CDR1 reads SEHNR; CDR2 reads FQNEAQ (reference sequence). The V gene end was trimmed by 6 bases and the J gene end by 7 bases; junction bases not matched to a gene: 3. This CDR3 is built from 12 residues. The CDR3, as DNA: TGTGCCAGCAGTCGGACTAGCGCGACCCAGTACTTC. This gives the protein CASSRTSATQYF.

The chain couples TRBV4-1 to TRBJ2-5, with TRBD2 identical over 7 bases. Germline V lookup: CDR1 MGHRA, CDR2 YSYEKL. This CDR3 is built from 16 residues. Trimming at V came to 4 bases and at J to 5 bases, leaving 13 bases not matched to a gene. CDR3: CASSPGLAAWGETQYF. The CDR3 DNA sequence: TGCGCCAGCAGCCCGGGGCTAGCGGCTTGGGGGGAGACCCAGTACTTC.

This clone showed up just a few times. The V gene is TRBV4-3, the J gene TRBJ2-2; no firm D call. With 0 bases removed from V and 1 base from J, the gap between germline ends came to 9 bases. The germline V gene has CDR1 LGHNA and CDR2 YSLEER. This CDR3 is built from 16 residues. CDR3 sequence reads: CASSQDGFLNTGELFF. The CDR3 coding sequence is TGCGCCAGCAGCCAAGACGGTTTCCTGAACACCGGGGAGCTGTTTTTT.

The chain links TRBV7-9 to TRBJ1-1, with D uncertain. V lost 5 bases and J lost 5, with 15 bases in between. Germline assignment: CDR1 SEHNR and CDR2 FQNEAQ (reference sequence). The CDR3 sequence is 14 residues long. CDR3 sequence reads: CASSPREVVTEAFF. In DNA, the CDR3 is TGTGCCAGCAGCCCGAGGGAGGTGGTGACTGAAGCTTTCTTT.